This T cell receptor (beta chain) is from a study of control samples from healthy donors and cancer patients. CDR3 length: 12 amino acids. Germline lookup yields CDR1 SQVTM and CDR2 ANQGSEA. V trimming: 2 bases; J trimming: 8 bases; junction bases outside the gene matches: 5. The protocol was immunoSEQ multiplex PCR, while the TCRdb copy is restricted to in-frame clones and leaves out a portion. The sample lists roughly 150,000 clones, about 93% occurring once. The sequence was collected from a man aged 45-65 years in good health. The chain employs TRBV29-1 and TRBJ1-2; TRBD1 matches 7 bases. The specimen sequenced was blood. The CDR3 protein is CSVEQGGWGYTF. The CDR3 DNA reads TGCAGCGTTGAACAGGGGGGTTGGGGCTACACCTTC.